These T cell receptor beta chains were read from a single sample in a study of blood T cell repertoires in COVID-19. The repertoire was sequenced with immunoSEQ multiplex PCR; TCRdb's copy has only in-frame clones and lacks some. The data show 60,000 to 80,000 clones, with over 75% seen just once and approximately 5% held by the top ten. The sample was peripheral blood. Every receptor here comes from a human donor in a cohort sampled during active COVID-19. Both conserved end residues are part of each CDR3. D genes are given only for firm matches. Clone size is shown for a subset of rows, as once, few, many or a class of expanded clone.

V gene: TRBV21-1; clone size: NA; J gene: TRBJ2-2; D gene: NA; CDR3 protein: CASSKTRLAAGELFF; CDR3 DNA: TGTGCCAGCAGCAAAACCCGACTAGCTGCCGGGGAGCTGTTTTTT
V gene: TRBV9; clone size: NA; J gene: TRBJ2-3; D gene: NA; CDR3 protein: CASSVDPGVKADTQYF; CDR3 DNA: TGTGCCAGCAGCGTAGATCCGGGGGTGAAGGCAGATACGCAGTATTTT
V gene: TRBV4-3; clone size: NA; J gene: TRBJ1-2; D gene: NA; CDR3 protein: CASSRQLETNYGYTF; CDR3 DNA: TGCGCCAGCAGCCGGCAGCTAGAAACTAACTATGGCTACACCTTC
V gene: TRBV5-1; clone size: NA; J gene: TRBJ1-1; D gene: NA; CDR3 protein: CASSLVAGVNTEAFF; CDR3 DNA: TGCGCCAGCAGCTTGGTGGCAGGGGTGAACACTGAAGCTTTCTTT
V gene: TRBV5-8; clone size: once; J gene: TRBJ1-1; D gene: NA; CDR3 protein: CASSPGTGVNTEAFF; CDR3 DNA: TGTGCCAGCAGCCCCGGGACGGGGGTGAACACTGAAGCTTTCTTT
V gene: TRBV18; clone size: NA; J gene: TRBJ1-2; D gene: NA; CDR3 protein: CASSPGGGGYGYTF; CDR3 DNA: TGTGCCAGCTCACCAGGGGGAGGCGGCTATGGCTACACCTTC
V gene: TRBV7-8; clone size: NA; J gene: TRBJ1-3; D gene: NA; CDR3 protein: CASSLTTGNTIYF; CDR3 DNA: TGTGCCAGCAGCTTGACAACTGGAAACACCATATATTTT
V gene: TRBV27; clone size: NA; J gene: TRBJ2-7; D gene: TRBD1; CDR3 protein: CASSPGQGPPEQYF; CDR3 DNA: TGTGCCAGCAGTCCAGGACAGGGGCCCCCCGAGCAGTACTTC
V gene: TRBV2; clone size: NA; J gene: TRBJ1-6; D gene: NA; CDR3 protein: CASSVPGNNSPLHF; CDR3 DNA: TGTGCCAGCAGTGTCCCGGGGAATAATTCACCCCTCCACTTT
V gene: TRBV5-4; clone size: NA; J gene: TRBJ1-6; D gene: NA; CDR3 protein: CASSWGYSYNSPLHF; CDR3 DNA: TGTGCCAGCAGCTGGGGCTACTCCTATAATTCACCCCTCCACTTT
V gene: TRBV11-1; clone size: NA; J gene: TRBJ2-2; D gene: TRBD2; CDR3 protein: CASSRTRNTGELFF; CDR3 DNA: TGTGCCAGCAGCCGGACTAGAAACACCGGGGAGCTGTTTTTT
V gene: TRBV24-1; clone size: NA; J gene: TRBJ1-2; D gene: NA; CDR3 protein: CATSDFASNYGYTF; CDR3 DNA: TGTGCCACCAGTGATTTTGCCAGTAACTATGGCTACACCTTC
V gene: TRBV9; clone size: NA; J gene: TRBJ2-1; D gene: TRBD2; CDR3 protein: CASSPRTSGRALPYNEQFF; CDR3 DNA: TGTGCCAGCAGCCCCCGGACTAGCGGGAGGGCCCTTCCCTACAATGAGCAGTTCTTC
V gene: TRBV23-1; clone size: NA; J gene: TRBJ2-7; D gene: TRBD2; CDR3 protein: CATLGGRGEQYF; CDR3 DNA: TGCGCCACCCTGGGGGGGAGAGGCGAGCAGTACTTC
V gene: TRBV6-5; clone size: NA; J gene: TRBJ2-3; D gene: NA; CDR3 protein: CASSPIGGITDTQYF; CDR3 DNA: TGTGCCAGCAGCCCAATCGGGGGTATCACAGATACGCAGTATTTT
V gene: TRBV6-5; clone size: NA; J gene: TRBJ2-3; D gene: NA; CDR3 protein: CASRAPSTDTQYF; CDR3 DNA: TGTGCCAGCAGAGCACCTAGCACAGATACGCAGTATTTT
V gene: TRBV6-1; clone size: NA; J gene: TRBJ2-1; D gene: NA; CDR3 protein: CASSELALSSYNEQFF; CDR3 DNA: TGTGCCAGCAGTGAACTAGCCTTAAGCTCCTACAATGAGCAGTTCTTC
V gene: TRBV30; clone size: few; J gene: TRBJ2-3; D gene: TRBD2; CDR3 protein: CAGASGRTVDTQYF; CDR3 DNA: TGTGCCGGAGCTAGCGGACGCACTGTAGATACGCAGTATTTT
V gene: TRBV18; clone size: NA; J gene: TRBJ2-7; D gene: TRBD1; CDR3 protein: CASSRGQGAYEQYF; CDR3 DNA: TGTGCCAGCTCCCGGGGACAGGGAGCCTACGAGCAGTACTTC
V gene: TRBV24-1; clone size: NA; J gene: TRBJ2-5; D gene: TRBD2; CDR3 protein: CATSGYSGRARQETQYF; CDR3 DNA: TGTGCCACCAGTGGTTATAGCGGGAGGGCCAGGCAAGAGACCCAGTACTTC
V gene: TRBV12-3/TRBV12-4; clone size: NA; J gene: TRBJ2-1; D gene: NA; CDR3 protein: CASSTRTTGAQFF; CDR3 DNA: TGTGCCAGCAGTACGAGGACTACTGGCGCGCAGTTCTTC
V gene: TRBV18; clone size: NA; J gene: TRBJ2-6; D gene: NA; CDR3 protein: CASSPGTPSSGANVLTF; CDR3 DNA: TGTGCCAGCTCACCAGGGACACCAAGCTCTGGGGCCAACGTCCTGACTTTC
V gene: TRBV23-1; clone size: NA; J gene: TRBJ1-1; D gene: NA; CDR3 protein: CASSQQEGMNTEAFF; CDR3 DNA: TGCGCCAGCAGTCAACAGGAGGGAATGAACACTGAAGCTTTCTTT
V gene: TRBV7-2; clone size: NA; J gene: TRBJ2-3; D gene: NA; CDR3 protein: CASSLGRWVYF; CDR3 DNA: TGTGCCAGCAGCTTAGGGAGGTGGGTTTATTTT
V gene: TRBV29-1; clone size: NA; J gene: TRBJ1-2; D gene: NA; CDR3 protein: CSVVEGRSYTF; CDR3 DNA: TGCAGCGTTGTGGAGGGTCGTAGCTACACCTTC
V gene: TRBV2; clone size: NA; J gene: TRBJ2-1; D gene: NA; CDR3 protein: CATGTSYEQFF; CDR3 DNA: TGTGCCACCGGTACTAGCTATGAGCAGTTCTTC
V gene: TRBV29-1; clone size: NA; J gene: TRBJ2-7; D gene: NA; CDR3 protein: CSVAKGGQHYEQYF; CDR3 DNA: TGCAGCGTTGCGAAAGGAGGACAGCACTACGAGCAGTACTTC
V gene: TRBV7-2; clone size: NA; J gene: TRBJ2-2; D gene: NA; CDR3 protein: CASSLWGGTGELFF; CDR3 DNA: TGTGCCAGCAGCTTGTGGGGCGGCACCGGGGAGCTGTTTTTT
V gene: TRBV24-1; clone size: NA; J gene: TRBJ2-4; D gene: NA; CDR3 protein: CATSDNRDLDIQYF; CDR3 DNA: TGTGCCACCAGTGATAACAGGGACCTTGACATTCAGTACTTC
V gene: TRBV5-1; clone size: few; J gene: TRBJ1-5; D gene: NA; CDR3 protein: CASSFNGGLGQPQHF; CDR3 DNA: TGCGCCAGCAGCTTCAACGGAGGTCTGGGCCAGCCCCAGCATTTT
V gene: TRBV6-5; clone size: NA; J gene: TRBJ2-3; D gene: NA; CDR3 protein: CASSLSRPRDTQYF; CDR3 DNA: TGTGCCAGCAGTCTCTCCAGGCCCCGAGATACGCAGTATTTT